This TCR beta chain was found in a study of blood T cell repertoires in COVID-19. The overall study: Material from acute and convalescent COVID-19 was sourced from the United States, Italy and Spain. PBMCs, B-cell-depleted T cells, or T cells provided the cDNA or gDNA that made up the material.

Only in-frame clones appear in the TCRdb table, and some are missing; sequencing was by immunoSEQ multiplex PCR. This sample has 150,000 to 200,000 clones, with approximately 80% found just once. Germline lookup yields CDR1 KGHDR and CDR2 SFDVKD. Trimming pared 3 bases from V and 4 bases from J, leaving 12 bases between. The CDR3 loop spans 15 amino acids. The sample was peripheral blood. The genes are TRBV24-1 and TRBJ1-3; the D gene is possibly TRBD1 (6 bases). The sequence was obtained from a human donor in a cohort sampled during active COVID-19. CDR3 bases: TGTGCCACCAGTGATCCCAGGGGCCCCGGAAACACCATATATTTT. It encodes CATSDPRGPGNTIYF.